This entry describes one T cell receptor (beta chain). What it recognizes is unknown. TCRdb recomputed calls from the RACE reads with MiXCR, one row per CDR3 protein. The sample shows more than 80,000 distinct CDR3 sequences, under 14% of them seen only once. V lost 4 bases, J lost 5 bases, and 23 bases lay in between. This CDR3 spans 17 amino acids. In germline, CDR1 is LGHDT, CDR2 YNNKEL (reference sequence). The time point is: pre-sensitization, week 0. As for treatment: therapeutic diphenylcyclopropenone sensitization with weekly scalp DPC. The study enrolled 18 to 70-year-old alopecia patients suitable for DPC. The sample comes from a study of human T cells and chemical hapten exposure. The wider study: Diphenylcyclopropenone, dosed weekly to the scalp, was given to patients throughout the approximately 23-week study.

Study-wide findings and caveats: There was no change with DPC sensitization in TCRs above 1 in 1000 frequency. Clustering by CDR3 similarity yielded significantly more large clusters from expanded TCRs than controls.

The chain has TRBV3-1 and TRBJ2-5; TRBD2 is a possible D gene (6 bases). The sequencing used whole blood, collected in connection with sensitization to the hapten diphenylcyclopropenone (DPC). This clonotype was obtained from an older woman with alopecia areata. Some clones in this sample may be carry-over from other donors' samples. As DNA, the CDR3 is TGTGCCAGCAGCCTCCTCCGCGGGGTTAAAAGACAGGAGACCCAGTACTTC. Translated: CASSLLRGVKRQETQYF.